The 32 T cell receptor beta chains given below trace back to one sample, sequenced in a study of Ad26.COV2.S vaccination and SARS-CoV-2 variants listed by TCRdb under 2021. Library creation used the immunoSEQ multiplex PCR assay. This is the immuneACCESS table as TCRdb keeps it, with only in-frame sequences that have V and J called. A part of the clones is gone; compared with another copy, unresolved V genes explain less than half, and the rest is unexplained. The sample profile shows about 400,000 clones; around four fifths of them were found once. Of the sample, roughly 7.4% falls within the top ten clones. According to the study, the label for this sample's treatment or condition signals: some 20 received Ad26.COV2.S at low or high dose, single or two shots; 5 received placebo; per-sample allocation not given. Repertoires of vaccine and placebo recipients were sequenced from samples collected on day 63 after the first injection.

The sample in question was peripheral blood, obtained in a trial of Ad26.COV2.S vaccine versus placebo. These receptors came from a person between 18 and 59 years old who received the Ad26.COV2.S COVID-19 vaccine or a placebo.

The rearrangement links TRBV5-1 to TRBJ2-5, with 8 bases matching TRBD1. The V segment lost 0 bases and the J segment 2 bases; nucleotides outside the gene matches: 3. Germline V gene data show CDR1 as SGHRS and CDR2 as YFSETQ. The CDR3 consists of 15 residues. The CDR3 region has the DNA TGCGCCAGCAGCTTGGGACAGGGGAGGCAAGAGACCCAGTACTTC. Its translation: CASSLGQGRQETQYF.

This clone was detected a few times. Other DNA sequences from this sample encode an identical CDR3 as well. The V and J genes are TRBV3-1 (or the pseudogene TRBV3-2) and TRBJ2-6; D might be TRBD1 or TRBD2, each matching 5 bases. CDR1 is LGHDT and CDR2 is YNNKEL in the germline V gene (reference sequence). Trimming removed 4 bases from V and 1 base from J, with 8 bases in between. The CDR3 is made up of 15 amino acids. The CDR3: CASSRGGSGANVLTF. The CDR3 region has the DNA TGTGCCAGCAGCCGTGGGGGATCTGGGGCCAACGTCCTGACTTTC.

The chain combines TRBV4-1 with TRBJ1-3, with D hard to call. The germline CDR1 and CDR2 sequences are MGHRA and YSYEKL. This CDR3 is built from 15 residues. Trimming stripped 5 bases from V and 4 bases from J, with 15 bases between. In DNA, the CDR3 is TGCGCCAGCAGCTTCGGTGGGTTTTCGGGAAACACCATATATTTT. This encodes CASSFGGFSGNTIYF.

The chain employs TRBV9 and TRBJ1-2, with D unresolved. Germline V lookup: CDR1 SGDLS, CDR2 YYNGEE. V lost 2 bases and J lost 0, with 11 bases in between. The CDR3 is 15 amino acids. The CDR3 DNA sequence: TGTGCCAGCAGCGTTACGGGAGGACCTAACTATGGCTACACCTTC. The encoded protein is CASSVTGGPNYGYTF. The full variable domain, rest sourced from reference TRBV9 and TRBJ1-2, is DSGVTQTPKHLITATGQRVTLRCSPRSGDLSVYWYQQSLDQGLQFLIQYYNGEERAKGNILERFSAQQFPDLHSELNLSSLELGDSALYFCASSVTGGPNYGYTFGSGTRLTVV.

The chain uses TRBV10-3 and TRBJ2-3; possibly TRBD1 or TRBD2 for D (5 bases each). The V end was cut by 2 bases, the J end by 2 bases, with 11 bases between. This CDR3 is built from 15 residues. CDR1 and CDR2 from the germline V gene are ENHRY and SYGVKD. The CDR3 region has the DNA TGTGCCATCAGTGAGGGGGGACCTCTCACAGATACGCAGTATTTT. Translated, it gives CAISEGGPLTDTQYF.

V usage is TRBV6-5 and J usage is TRBJ2-7; 7 bases map to TRBD1. The CDR3 consists of 15 residues. The V segment lost 5 bases and the J segment 0 bases; nucleotides outside the gene matches: 7. The germline V gene encodes CDR1 MNHEY and CDR2 SVGAGI. CDR3 residues: CASSSPGTASYEQYF. The DNA for the CDR3 is TGTGCCAGCAGTAGTCCCGGGACAGCCTCCTACGAGCAGTACTTC.

The chain combines TRBV28 with TRBJ1-1; a possible D gene is TRBD1 (5 bases). Germline loops: CDR1 MDHEN, CDR2 SYDVKM. The ends were cut back, 2 bases at V and 1 base at J, with 11 bases in the middle. The CDR3 spans 15 residues. As DNA, the CDR3 is TGTGCCAGCAGTTTAGCTGGGGACCGGAACACTGAAGCTTTCTTT. Translation: CASSLAGDRNTEAFF.

The CDR3 loop reads CASRQQGRGYTF. CDR3 nucleotide sequence: TGTGCCAGCAGGCAACAGGGCAGGGGCTACACCTTC. The rearrangement uses TRBV2 and TRBJ1-2, with TRBD1 as a possible D gene (6 bases). The V gene lost 6 bases and the J gene lost 8 bases, with 13 bases spanning the gap. This CDR3 contains 12 residues. The germline CDR1 and CDR2 sequences are SNHLY and FYNNEI.

A remark on this clone: One end of the junction varies from germline; a read error may be responsible. The chain employs TRBV27 and TRBJ2-7; D gene uncertain. The germline CDR1 and CDR2 sequences are MNHEY and SMNVEV (reference sequence). The CDR3 loop spans 10 amino acids. CDR3 sequence: CASGLHEQYF. The CDR3 DNA is TGTGCCAGCGGTTTACACGAGCAGTACTTC.

V and J are TRBV11-3 and TRBJ2-3, with 9 bases aligning to TRBD2. This CDR3 contains 17 residues. Looked up from germline, CDR1 is SGHNT and CDR2 is YENEEA. With 3 bases clipped from V and 2 bases from J, the junction kept 9 bases outside the gene matches. The CDR3 reads CASSFGVAGDPTDTQYF. CDR3 DNA sequence: TGTGCCAGCAGCTTTGGCGTAGCGGGGGACCCCACAGATACGCAGTATTTT.

J is TRBJ2-3 and V is TRBV6-6, with TRBD1 as a possible D gene (5 bases). V shed 6 bases and J shed 3 bases, with 10 bases lying between them. The CDR3 has 13 residues. CDR1 MNHNY and CDR2 SVGAGI come from the germline V gene (reference sequence). The CDR3 coding sequence is TGTGCCAGCAGCCCCAGGGTTACAGATACGCAGTATTTT. Translated: CASSPRVTDTQYF.

The rearrangement joins TRBV15 to TRBJ1-2, with D uncertain. Germline-derived CDR1 and CDR2 are LNHNV and YYDKDF (reference sequence). The CDR3 is made up of 18 amino acids. The V end was cut by 0 bases, the J end by 4 bases, with 21 bases between. The CDR3 loop is CATSREGGFSVDGYGYTF. The CDR3 DNA follows: TGTGCCACCAGCAGAGAAGGAGGATTTTCGGTTGACGGCTATGGCTACACCTTC. Together with reference TRBV15 and TRBJ1-2, the CDR3 gives the full variable domain: DAMVIQNPRYQVTQFGKPVTLSCSQTLNHNVMYWYQQKSSQAPKLLFHYYDKDFNNEADTPDNFQSRRPNTSFCFLDIRSPGLGDTAMYLCATSREGGFSVDGYGYTFGSGTRLTVV.

This chain connects TRBV6-1 to TRBJ2-1; 11 positions agree with TRBD2. Germline-derived CDR1 and CDR2 are MNHNS and SASEGT. The J segment lost 9 bases and the V segment lost 4 bases, leaving 14 bases of the junction unmatched. The CDR3 consists of 17 residues. For the CDR3, the DNA is TGTGCCAGCAGTGGAAGCCTACTAGCGGGAGTCGGTGGTGAGCAGTTCTTC. Amino acid sequence: CASSGSLLAGVGGEQFF.

This rearrangement joins TRBV5-6 to TRBJ2-6, with D possibly TRBD1 on 6 matching bases. Trimming took off 4 bases at V and 4 bases at J, with 12 bases between the two ends. Germline V gene data show CDR1 as SGHDT and CDR2 as YYEEEE. The CDR3 consists of 15 residues. This CDR3 reads CASSPQGPGANVLTF. In DNA form, the CDR3 reads TGTGCCAGCAGCCCCCAGGGGCCCGGGGCCAACGTCCTGACTTTC.

Of note for this clone: The limits of the CDR3 on the DNA are not certain, so only TCRdb's listed CDR3 is given. The rearrangement joins TRBV5-6 to TRBJ1-2; the D call of TRBD1 is as the table states it, not checked on the DNA. Germline CDR1 SGHDT, CDR2 YYEEEE. The CDR3 region is 14 residues in length, termini included. The CDR3 region is CASSFGPGTGPLTF.

This chain links TRBV7-9 with TRBJ2-3; 9 bases align to TRBD2. V trimming: 5 bases; J trimming: 5 bases; junction bases outside the gene matches: 11. CDR3 size: 16 residues. Germline assignment: CDR1 SEHNR and CDR2 FQNEAQ (reference sequence). CDR3 in amino acids: CASSAGGGGAVDTQYF. In DNA, the CDR3 is TGTGCCAGCAGCGCCGGCGGCGGGGGGGCCGTAGATACGCAGTATTTT.

V usage is TRBV27 and J usage is TRBJ1-5; D uncertain. The germline gives CDR1 MNHEY, CDR2 SMNVEV (reference sequence). This CDR3 contains 15 residues. Trimming removed 3 bases at V and 0 bases at J, with 9 bases between. The CDR3 region is CASSFAGSSNQPQHF. CDR3 DNA sequence: TGTGCCAGCAGTTTTGCCGGAAGTAGCAATCAGCCCCAGCATTTT.

The gene calls are TRBV6-4 and TRBJ1-6; 9 bases are a match to TRBD1. With 6 bases clipped from V and 9 bases from J, the junction kept 6 bases outside the gene matches. This CDR3 region has 14 residues. Germline V CDR1 and CDR2: MRHNA, SNTAGT. CDR3: CASSRTGERSPLHF. The CDR3 DNA follows: TGTGCCAGCAGCCGGACAGGGGAACGTTCACCCCTCCACTTT.

J is TRBJ1-2 and V is TRBV4-2; D unclear. CDR3 length: 15 residues. Trimming took 1 base from V and 5 from J, leaving 14 bases between them. Germline V CDR1 and CDR2: LGHNA, YNFKEQ. CDR3 amino acids: CASSQAGGPGYGYTF. The DNA for the CDR3 is TGTGCCAGCAGCCAAGCGGGCGGCCCGGGATATGGCTACACCTTC.

The chain couples TRBV11-2 to TRBJ1-1; no definite D call. V lost 6 bases to trimming and J lost 4 bases, with 15 bases between them. The germline gives CDR1 SGHAT, CDR2 FQNNGV. The CDR3 is 14 residues long. The CDR3 loop reads CASSSWGRSTEAFF. The CDR3 nucleotides are TGTGCCAGCAGTTCCTGGGGTCGGAGCACTGAAGCTTTCTTT.

The chain combines TRBV13 with TRBJ2-5; TRBD1 or TRBD2 may be the D gene (6 bases each). The CDR3 totals 13 residues. Per germline, CDR1 PRHDT and CDR2 FYEKMQ (reference sequence). V gave up 7 bases and J gave up 5 bases, with 14 bases separating them. The CDR3 region is CASTRGRWETQYF. CDR3 bases: TGTGCCAGCACACGGGGGCGCTGGGAGACCCAGTACTTC.

The chain employs TRBV11-2 and TRBJ1-2, with 7 nucleotides matching TRBD1. The J segment lost 4 bases and the V segment lost 0 bases, leaving 5 bases of the junction unmatched. The CDR3 is made up of 15 amino acids. Germline values: CDR1 SGHAT, CDR2 FQNNGV. DNA of the CDR3: TGTGCCAGCAGCTTAGAGGCAGGGGGTCTCTATGGCTACACCTTC. This translates into CASSLEAGGLYGYTF.

In DNA form, the CDR3 reads TGTGCCACCAGCAGATTACGGACTGTGCAGTTCTTC. This encodes CATSRLRTVQFF. V is TRBV15 and J is TRBJ2-1, with D maybe TRBD2 (5 bases). Germline V gives CDR1 LNHNV, CDR2 YYDKDF (reference sequence). V was cut by 2 bases and J by 12 bases, with 11 bases left in between. The CDR3 runs to 12 residues.

CDR3 loop: CASSAERYSGNTIYF. In DNA, the CDR3 is TGTGCCAGCAGCGCAGAACGGTACTCTGGAAACACCATATATTTT. The rearrangement joins TRBV2 to TRBJ1-3; D is undetermined. The V and J ends lost 6 bases and 0 bases respectively, with 12 bases between them. This CDR3 is built from 15 residues. Germline assignment: CDR1 SNHLY and CDR2 FYNNEI.

The chain couples TRBV29-1 to TRBJ1-1; D unclear. V lost 4 bases to trimming and J lost 5 bases, with 5 bases between them. CDR3 size: 10 residues. Germline V gives CDR1 SQVTM, CDR2 ANQGSEA. The CDR3 spells CSVVKTEAFF. As DNA, the CDR3 is TGCAGCGTTGTCAAGACTGAAGCTTTCTTT.

The J gene is TRBJ2-2, the V gene TRBV13; 11 positions agree with TRBD1. Germline-derived CDR1 and CDR2 are PRHDT and FYEKMQ (reference sequence). V was pared by 5 bases and J by 4 bases, with 6 bases of the junction left unmatched. The CDR3 has 16 amino acids. The CDR3 is CASSGRDRGFTGELFF. CDR3 in DNA: TGTGCCAGCAGCGGCCGGGACAGGGGGTTCACCGGGGAGCTGTTTTTT.

In this sample, this clone turned up once. The chain employs TRBV4-3 and TRBJ2-1; D not resolved. Germline V gives CDR1 LGHNA, CDR2 YSLEER. There are 16 residues in the CDR3. Trimming stripped 5 bases from V and 7 bases from J, with 21 bases between. In nucleotides, the CDR3 is TGCGCCAGCAGCTACCAAGTCACTGCCCCTCGGAATGAGCAGTTCTTC. Translation: CASSYQVTAPRNEQFF.

The chain joins TRBV6-5 to TRBJ2-3, with no clear D. V lost 6 bases and J lost 1, with 8 bases in between. This CDR3 is built from 13 residues. Germline V gene data show CDR1 as MNHEY and CDR2 as SVGAGI. The CDR3 DNA follows: TGTGCCAGCAGAAGGGATCGCACAGATACGCAGTATTTT. This codes for CASRRDRTDTQYF.

V usage is TRBV7-2 and J usage is TRBJ2-7; a weak D match, TRBD2 (5 bases). The germline V gene has CDR1 SGHTA and CDR2 FQGNSA. V gave up 3 bases and J gave up 2 bases, with 14 bases separating them. CDR3 length: 15 amino acids. The CDR3: CASSFGGGQTYEQYF. The CDR3 DNA follows: TGTGCCAGCAGCTTCGGCGGCGGGCAGACCTACGAGCAGTACTTC. The variable domain in full, with the rest retrieved from reference TRBV7-2 and TRBJ2-7, is GAGVSQSPSNKVTEKGKDVELRCDPISGHTALYWYRQSLGQGLEFLIYFQGNSAPDKSGLPSDRFSAERTGGSVSTLTIQRTQQEDSAVYLCASSFGGGQTYEQYFGPGTRLTVT.

V usage is TRBV4-3 and J usage is TRBJ1-6; possibly TRBD1 for D (5 bases). Deletions cut 0 bases from V and 7 bases from J, with 10 bases between. The germline V gene has CDR1 LGHNA and CDR2 YSLEER. There are 15 residues in the CDR3. CDR3 coding DNA: TGCGCCAGCAGCCAAGAGGGACTGGAGAATTCACCCCTCCACTTT. Translating gives CASSQEGLENSPLHF.

The V gene is TRBV7-2, the J gene TRBJ1-5, with D tentatively TRBD1 (6 bases). Germline CDR1 and CDR2: SGHTA and FQGNSA. The CDR3 runs 16 residues. The V end lost 5 bases, the J end lost 4 bases, and 18 bases lay between the germline ends. The DNA for the CDR3 is TGTGCCAGCAGCCCACGGGCGGGGGCGAAGAATCAGCCCCAGCATTTT. This codes for CASSPRAGAKNQPQHF.

This clone has only one observation. The rearrangement joins TRBV27 to TRBJ1-2, with D tentatively TRBD1 (5 bases). Trimming removed 2 bases at V and 5 bases at J, with 15 bases between. Germline V gives CDR1 MNHEY, CDR2 SMNVEV (reference sequence). CDR3 length: 15 residues. CDR3 sequence (DNA): TGTGCCAGCAGTTTAAGAAGGGGCCTTGCTTATGGCTACACCTTC. This translates into CASSLRRGLAYGYTF.